Below are 26 T cell receptor beta chains sequenced from a single sample in a study of graft-versus-host responses after intestinal transplantation. TCRdb's copy holds only in-frame clones and misses some; the assay was immunoSEQ multiplex PCR. The data contain roughly 92,000 clones, about 88% of them singletons. These TCRs are of unknown antigen specificity. Here the sequenced sample was unstimulated CD4+ T cells sorted from spleen or lymph node cells, taken before transplant. The receptors were sampled from a human donor who was the organ donor for an intestinal transplant.

The rearrangement uses TRBV5-4 and TRBJ2-5; unclear D gene. Germline V gene data show CDR1 as SGHNT and CDR2 as YYREEE (reference sequence). The CDR3 has 14 residues. V was clipped by 0 bases and J by 1 base, with 7 bases between them. CDR3 sequence: CASSLVVAQETQYF. The CDR3 DNA reads as TGTGCCAGCAGCTTGGTAGTAGCCCAAGAGACCCAGTACTTC.

This clone appeared once. The V gene is TRBV5-1, the J gene TRBJ2-4; 12 nucleotides line up with TRBD2. The trim removed 4 bases at V and 9 bases at J, leaving 11 bases unmatched. Germline CDR1 reads SGHRS; CDR2 reads YFSETQ. The CDR3 has 16 amino acids. This CDR3 is CASSPWTSGDLSIQYF. The CDR3 DNA sequence: TGCGCCAGCAGCCCATGGACTAGCGGGGATCTAAGCATTCAGTACTTC.

The chain carries TRBV9 and TRBJ1-1, with 8 bases identical to TRBD1. After removal of 5 bases from V and 4 bases from J, the junction contained 4 bases not matched to a gene. This CDR3 comprises 13 residues. Germline assignment: CDR1 SGDLS and CDR2 YYNGEE. CDR3 nucleotide sequence: TGTGCCAGCAGTCAGGGGGCGGGCACTGAAGCTTTCTTT. Translating gives CASSQGAGTEAFF.

There are a few counts of this clone. The chain combines TRBV30 with TRBJ1-3; possible D gene TRBD1, 5 bases. The length of the CDR3 is 17 residues. V was clipped by 4 bases and J by 3 bases, with 22 bases between them. Per germline, CDR1 GTSNPN and CDR2 SVGIG (reference sequence). The DNA of the CDR3 is TGTGCCTGGATTAGAATAACAGGAGCGTTTGATGGAAACACCATATATTTT. This codes for CAWIRITGAFDGNTIYF.

V and J are TRBV11-1 and TRBJ2-7; 11 nucleotides line up with TRBD2. The germline CDR1 and CDR2 sequences are SGHAT and FQDESV (reference sequence). CDR3 length: 15 residues. Trimming cost V 5 bases and J 3 bases; bases outside gene matches: 6. This CDR3 is CASSLGLAEVYEQYF. The DNA of the CDR3 is TGTGCCAGCAGCCTGGGACTAGCGGAAGTCTACGAGCAGTACTTC.

The chain uses TRBV5-1 and TRBJ1-2; no reliable D call. Trimming shortened V by 0 bases and J by 5 bases, and 11 bases separated the two germline ends. CDR3 length: 14 residues. CDR1 is SGHRS and CDR2 is YFSETQ in the germline V gene. CDR3 amino acids: CASSLVALQYGYTF. As DNA, the CDR3 is TGCGCCAGCAGCTTGGTGGCCTTACAATATGGCTACACCTTC. The full variable domain, in which reference TRBV5-1 and TRBJ1-2 provide the parts outside the CDR3, is KAGVTQTPRYLIKTRGQQVTLSCSPISGHRSVSWYQQTPGQGLQFLFEYFSETQRNKGNFPGRFSGRQFSNSRSEMNVSTLELGDSALYLCASSLVALQYGYTFGSGTRLTVV.

This clone was seen a single time. V and J are TRBV12-2 and TRBJ2-7; TRBD2 reflects the table's D call only, with no check against the DNA. TRBV12-2 is listed as a pseudogene. This CDR3 contains 13 residues. The CDR3 DNA reads as TGTGCAAGTCGCGACTGGCCCCCCTACGAGCAGTACTTC. It specifies CASRDWPPYEQYF.

The genes are TRBV28 and TRBJ2-1, with 12 positions matching TRBD2. This CDR3 is built from 16 residues. V lost 5 bases, J lost 1 base, and 3 bases stayed unmatched. From germline, CDR1 is MDHEN and CDR2 SYDVKM. The CDR3 loop is CASSPSGGASYNEQFF. As DNA, the CDR3 is TGTGCCAGCAGTCCTAGCGGGGGGGCGTCCTACAATGAGCAGTTCTTC.

This rearrangement joins TRBV25-1 to TRBJ2-7, with TRBD1 identical over 9 bases. Germline V gene lookup returns CDR1 MGHDK and CDR2 SYGVNS. The CDR3 spans 13 residues. The J segment lost 4 bases and the V segment lost 8 bases, leaving 6 bases of the junction unmatched. CDR3 DNA: TGTGCCAGCTTAAAGGGACAGGGTTACGAGCAGTACTTC. Residues: CASLKGQGYEQYF.

V and J are TRBV5-1 and TRBJ2-5, with D possibly TRBD2 on 6 matching bases. The V end was cut by 4 bases, the J end by 0 bases, with 7 bases between. Germline V CDR1 and CDR2: SGHRS, YFSETQ. CDR3 length equals 13 residues. The CDR3 here is CASSRDYQETQYF. CDR3 nucleotides: TGCGCCAGCAGCCGGGACTACCAAGAGACCCAGTACTTC.

In this sample, this clone turned up once. The genes are TRBV6-5 and TRBJ1-1, with a weak D call TRBD1 (6 bases). There are 13 residues in the CDR3. From germline, CDR1 is MNHEY and CDR2 SVGAGI. V lost 2 bases, J lost 11 bases, and 15 bases lay in between. CDR3 sequence: CASSYRGAGKAFF. In nucleotides, the CDR3 is TGTGCCAGCAGTTACCGGGGGGCGGGGAAGGCTTTCTTT.

The chain has TRBV7-9 and TRBJ2-7, with a tentative D call TRBD2 (6 bases). From germline, CDR1 is SEHNR and CDR2 FQNEAQ (reference sequence). The CDR3 extends over 14 amino acids. Trimming cost V 5 bases and J 3 bases, with 14 bases left between them. CDR3 in amino acids: CASSTGGGNYEQYF. The DNA for the CDR3 is TGTGCCAGCAGCACGGGTGGCGGGAACTACGAGCAGTACTTC.

This chain joins TRBV4-1 and TRBJ2-7; 7 bases align to TRBD1. Trimming cost V 2 bases and J 3 bases; bases outside gene matches: 7. The V gene's germline CDR1 is MGHRA and CDR2 YSYEKL. The CDR3 has 15 amino acids. CDR3 sequence: CASSQTDRDGYEQYF. CDR3 sequence (DNA): TGCGCCAGCAGCCAAACCGACAGGGACGGCTACGAGCAGTACTTC.

The chain employs TRBV9 and TRBJ2-3; D is unclear. Germline CDR1 and CDR2: SGDLS and YYNGEE. The CDR3 contains 16 residues. Trimming took off 0 bases at V and 0 bases at J, with 11 bases between the two ends. The CDR3 DNA sequence: TGTGCCAGCAGCGTAGTACTATCGACTAGCACAGATACGCAGTATTTT. Translation: CASSVVLSTSTDTQYF. Variable domain in full (rest from reference TRBV9 and TRBJ2-3): DSGVTQTPKHLITATGQRVTLRCSPRSGDLSVYWYQQSLDQGLQFLIQYYNGEERAKGNILERFSAQQFPDLHSELNLSSLELGDSALYFCASSVVLSTSTDTQYFGPGTRLTVL.

This sequence joins TRBV9 and TRBJ2-1; 8 bases match TRBD2. Germline-derived CDR1 and CDR2 are SGDLS and YYNGEE. The ends lost 8 bases at V and 3 bases at J; junction bases unmatched: 13. This CDR3 is built from 16 residues. The CDR3 region has the DNA TGTGCCAGTTGCGCGTCGGGGGGGGCCTACTACAATGAGCAGTTCTTC. Translating gives CASCASGGAYYNEQFF. Using reference TRBV9 and TRBJ2-1 for the parts outside the CDR3, the full variable domain is DSGVTQTPKHLITATGQRVTLRCSPRSGDLSVYWYQQSLDQGLQFLIQYYNGEERAKGNILERFSAQQFPDLHSELNLSSLELGDSALYFCASCASGGAYYNEQFFGPGTRLTVL.

This chain links TRBV28 with TRBJ2-1; tentative D call: TRBD1 (5 bases). This CDR3 comprises 15 residues. Trimming removed 3 bases at V and 5 bases at J, with 14 bases between. Germline loops: CDR1 MDHEN, CDR2 SYDVKM. The CDR3, as DNA: TGTGCCAGCAGTTTGCCAGGGCTTCCGAACAATGAGCAGTTCTTC. It specifies CASSLPGLPNNEQFF.

This rearrangement joins TRBV11-1 to TRBJ2-7, with 8 nucleotides matching TRBD2. CDR3 length: 17 residues. Germline-derived CDR1 and CDR2 are SGHAT and FQDESV (reference sequence). J lost 3 bases, V lost 4 bases, and 14 bases had no gene match. DNA of the CDR3: TGTGCCAGCAGCTCAAGCGGGCGGCGGGGGGCAAACTACGAGCAGTACTTC. Its protein is CASSSSGRRGANYEQYF. The full variable domain, completed using reference TRBV11-1 and TRBJ2-7, is EAEVAQSPRYKITEKSQAVAFWCDPISGHATLYWYRQILGQGPELLVQFQDESVVDDSQLPKDRFSAERLKGVDSTLKIQPAELGDSAMYLCASSSSGRRGANYEQYFGPGTRLTVT.

This clone was counted only a few times. The gene calls are TRBV27 and TRBJ2-7, with D perhaps matching TRBD1 (6 bases). The CDR3 consists of 15 residues. V was shortened by 6 bases and J by 3 bases, with 18 bases between the two germline ends. CDR1 and CDR2 (germline): MNHEY, SMNVEV (reference sequence). The CDR3 DNA is TGTGCCAGCAGCCCAGGTCTAGGCAGGGGCTACGAGCAGTACTTC. It translates to CASSPGLGRGYEQYF.

This clone was counted between two and nine times. The V and J genes are TRBV6-1 and TRBJ1-3; D is possibly TRBD1 (5 bases). Trimming took off 2 bases at V and 15 bases at J, with 11 bases between the two ends. Germline V gene data show CDR1 as MNHNS and CDR2 as SASEGT. This CDR3 is 11 amino acids long. The CDR3 nucleotides are TGTGCCAGCAGTGAATTGGGGGGGGAATATTTT. Its protein is CASSELGGEYF.

The sample holds a few counts of this clone. The gene calls are TRBV28 and TRBJ2-5, with TRBD1 matching 9 bases. Germline values: CDR1 MDHEN, CDR2 SYDVKM. The CDR3 has 14 residues. V lost 7 bases to trimming and J lost 4 bases; unmatched junction nucleotides: 7. For the CDR3, the DNA is TGTGCCAGCACCTTCACAGGGGGCAGAGAGACCCAGTACTTC. This encodes CASTFTGGRETQYF. Combining the CDR3 with reference TRBV28 and TRBJ2-5 gives the whole variable domain DVKVTQSSRYLVKRTGEKVFLECVQDMDHENMFWYRQDPGLGLRLIYFSYDVKMKEKGDIPEGYSVSREKKERFSLILESASTNQTSMYLCASTFTGGRETQYFGPGTRLLVL.

The chain recombines TRBV20-1 with TRBJ2-7, with D possibly TRBD1 on 5 matching bases. Trimming cost V 8 bases and J 1 base, with 6 bases left between them. The germline V gene encodes CDR1 DFQATT and CDR2 SNEGSKA (reference sequence). This CDR3 contains 10 residues. CDR3 in amino acids: CSSGSYEQYF. Here the CDR3 DNA reads TGCAGTTCAGGGTCCTACGAGCAGTACTTC.

The gene calls are TRBV6-1 and TRBJ2-7; D gene uncertain. The CDR3 consists of 14 residues. Trimming took off 1 base at V and 3 bases at J, with 10 bases between the two ends. Germline loops: CDR1 MNHNS, CDR2 SASEGT. The CDR3 DNA sequence: TGTGCCAGCAGTGAAGGGAGACGCAGCTACGAGCAGTACTTC. Its protein is CASSEGRRSYEQYF.

This clone was picked up one time. The chain combines TRBV5-8 with TRBJ2-5; the D gene is possibly TRBD2 (6 bases). The CDR3 has 14 residues. V dropped 1 base and J dropped 5 bases, with 12 bases sitting between them. Germline V lookup: CDR1 SGHTS, CDR2 YDEGEE. The chain's CDR3 is CASSLQRAGETQYF. The DNA of the CDR3 is TGTGCCAGCAGCTTGCAGCGGGCCGGGGAGACCCAGTACTTC.

The sample holds a few counts of this clone. V and J are TRBV6-5 and TRBJ2-7; D gene unclear. Trimming left V 2 bases short and J 1 base short, with 6 bases between. CDR1 is MNHEY, CDR2 SVGAGI, per germline. The CDR3 spans 13 residues. The DNA of the CDR3 is TGTGCCAGCAGTTACGACATTTCCTACGAGCAGTACTTC. It yields the protein CASSYDISYEQYF.

This clone has just one count. The V and J genes are TRBV5-1 and TRBJ2-5; the match to TRBD2 covers 7 bases. V lost 0 bases and J lost 3; bases outside the gene matches: 8. Germline CDR1 and CDR2: SGHRS and YFSETQ. The CDR3 has 16 amino acids. The CDR3 bases are TGCGCCAGCAGCTTGGCTCAGGAGGCGGGAGAAGAGACCCAGTACTTC. This gives the protein CASSLAQEAGEETQYF.

This rearrangement joins TRBV7-2 to TRBJ2-7, with D perhaps matching TRBD2 (6 bases). The CDR3 sequence is 14 residues long. Trimming shortened V by 3 bases and J by 3 bases, and 12 bases separated the two germline ends. Germline loops: CDR1 SGHTA, CDR2 FQGNSA. CDR3 region: CASSLGRDLYEQYF. CDR3 bases: TGTGCCAGCAGCTTGGGGCGGGATCTCTACGAGCAGTACTTC. The entire variable domain, with the rest obtained from reference TRBV7-2 and TRBJ2-7, is as follows: GAGVSQSPSNKVTEKGKDVELRCDPISGHTALYWYRQSLGQGLEFLIYFQGNSAPDKSGLPSDRFSAERTGGSVSTLTIQRTQQEDSAVYLCASSLGRDLYEQYFGPGTRLTVT.